The T cell receptor (beta chain) described here comes from a study of blood T cell repertoires in COVID-19. Study details: T cells, B-cell-depleted T cells, or PBMCs supplied cDNA or gDNA.

As handled by the study authors: Amplified reference gene primers provided the basis for estimating nucleated cell counts. Libraries were prepared by immunoSEQ multiplex PCR; TCRdb keeps only in-frame clonotypes and omits some of them. V, J and clone size derive from that table, while D and trimming were established from the DNA sequence. Of tens of thousands of clones in the sample, more than 70% were seen once. In germline, CDR1 is GTSNPN, CDR2 SVGIG (reference sequence). The length of the CDR3 is 15 residues. V lost 0 bases, J lost 3 bases, and 3 bases stayed unmatched. This clone was observed a few times.

This TCR derives from a woman older than 75 in a cohort sampled during active or convalescent COVID-19. The sequenced sample was peripheral blood. The chain recombines TRBV30 with TRBJ1-5, with TRBD1 matching over 9 bases. The CDR3 coding sequence is TGTGCCTGGAGTGTTACAGGGGGCAACAATCAGCCCCAGCATTTT. Residues: CAWSVTGGNNQPQHF.